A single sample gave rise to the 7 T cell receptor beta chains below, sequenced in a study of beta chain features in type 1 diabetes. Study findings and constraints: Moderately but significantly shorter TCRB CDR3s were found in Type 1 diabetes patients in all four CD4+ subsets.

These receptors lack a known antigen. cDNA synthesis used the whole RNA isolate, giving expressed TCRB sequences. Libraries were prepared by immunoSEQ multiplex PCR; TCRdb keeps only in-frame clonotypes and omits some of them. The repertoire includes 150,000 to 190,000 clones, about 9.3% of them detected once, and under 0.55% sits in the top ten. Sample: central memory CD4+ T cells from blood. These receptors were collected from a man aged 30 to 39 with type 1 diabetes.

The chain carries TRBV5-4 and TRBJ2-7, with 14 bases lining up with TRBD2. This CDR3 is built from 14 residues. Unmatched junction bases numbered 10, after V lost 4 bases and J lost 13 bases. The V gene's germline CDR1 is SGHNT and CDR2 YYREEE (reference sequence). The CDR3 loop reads CASSPSTSGRATYF. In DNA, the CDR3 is TGTGCCAGCAGCCCTTCGACTAGCGGGAGGGCCACTTACTTC.

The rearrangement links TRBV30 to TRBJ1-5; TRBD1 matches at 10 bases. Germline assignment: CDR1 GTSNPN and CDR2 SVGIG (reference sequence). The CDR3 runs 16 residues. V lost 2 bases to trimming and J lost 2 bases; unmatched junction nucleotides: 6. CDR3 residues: CAWSRVGTGGNQPQHF. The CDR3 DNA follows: TGTGCCTGGAGTCGAGTGGGGACAGGGGGCAATCAGCCCCAGCATTTT.

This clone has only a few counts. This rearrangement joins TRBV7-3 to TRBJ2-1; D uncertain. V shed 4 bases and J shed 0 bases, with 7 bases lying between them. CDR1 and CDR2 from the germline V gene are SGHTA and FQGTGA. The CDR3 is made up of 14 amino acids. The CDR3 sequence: CASSSRGSYNEQFF. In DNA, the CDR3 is TGTGCCAGCAGCTCCCGAGGCTCCTACAATGAGCAGTTCTTC.

The CDR3, as DNA: TGTGCCAGCAGTTCAACTCGAAACACCATATATTTT. Its translation is CASSSTRNTIYF. This sequence joins TRBV28 and TRBJ1-3; no definite D call. CDR1 and CDR2 (germline): MDHEN, SYDVKM. The CDR3 is 12 amino acids. Trimming shortened V by 4 bases and J by 5 bases, and 6 bases separated the two germline ends.

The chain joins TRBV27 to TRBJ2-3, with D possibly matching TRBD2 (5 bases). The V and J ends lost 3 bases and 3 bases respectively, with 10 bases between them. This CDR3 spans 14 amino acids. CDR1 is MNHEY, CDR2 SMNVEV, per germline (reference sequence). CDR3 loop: CASSLNRGTDTQYF. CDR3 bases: TGTGCCAGCAGTTTGAATAGAGGGACAGATACGCAGTATTTT.

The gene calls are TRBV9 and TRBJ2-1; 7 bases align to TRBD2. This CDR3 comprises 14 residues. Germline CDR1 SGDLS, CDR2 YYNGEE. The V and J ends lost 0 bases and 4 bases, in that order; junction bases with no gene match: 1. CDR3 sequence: CASSVEGGYNEQFF. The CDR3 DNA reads TGTGCCAGCAGCGTAGAGGGAGGGTACAATGAGCAGTTCTTC.

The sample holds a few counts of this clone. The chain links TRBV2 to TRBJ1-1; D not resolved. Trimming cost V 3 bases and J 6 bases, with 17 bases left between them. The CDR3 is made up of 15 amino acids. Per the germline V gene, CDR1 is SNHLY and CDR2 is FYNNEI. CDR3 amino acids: CASSDERLGIAEAFF. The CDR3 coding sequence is TGTGCCAGCAGTGATGAAAGGCTCGGGATCGCTGAAGCTTTCTTT.